A single sample is the source of the 2 T cell receptor beta chains below, sequenced in a study of shared clonotypes between healthy human individuals. Profiled with immunoSEQ multiplex PCR; TCRdb holds only in-frame clones, not every one. Of around 1.6 million clones listed, 95% to 99% are singletons. Sequencing input: naive CD4+ T cells sorted from blood. Subset indicated: CD45RA+ positively selected. The receptors come from a man aged 30-40 years in good health.

The chain has TRBV5-1 and TRBJ2-1, with TRBD1 matching 10 bases. Germline-derived CDR1 and CDR2 are SGHRS and YFSETQ. Unmatched junction bases numbered 6, after V lost 0 bases and J lost 9 bases. The CDR3 length is 15 residues. CDR3 loop: CASSLVGQGSGEQFF. The CDR3 DNA reads as TGCGCCAGCAGCTTGGTGGGACAGGGGTCGGGTGAGCAGTTCTTC.

J is TRBJ1-1 and V is TRBV7-2, with a weak D call TRBD1 (6 bases). Germline V gene data show CDR1 as SGHTA and CDR2 as FQGNSA. V lost 6 bases and J 7 bases, leaving 18 bases between the germline ends. The CDR3 runs to 14 residues. CDR3 amino acids: CASRIATDRVEAFF. CDR3 DNA sequence: TGTGCCAGCAGGATAGCAACGGACAGAGTTGAAGCTTTCTTT.